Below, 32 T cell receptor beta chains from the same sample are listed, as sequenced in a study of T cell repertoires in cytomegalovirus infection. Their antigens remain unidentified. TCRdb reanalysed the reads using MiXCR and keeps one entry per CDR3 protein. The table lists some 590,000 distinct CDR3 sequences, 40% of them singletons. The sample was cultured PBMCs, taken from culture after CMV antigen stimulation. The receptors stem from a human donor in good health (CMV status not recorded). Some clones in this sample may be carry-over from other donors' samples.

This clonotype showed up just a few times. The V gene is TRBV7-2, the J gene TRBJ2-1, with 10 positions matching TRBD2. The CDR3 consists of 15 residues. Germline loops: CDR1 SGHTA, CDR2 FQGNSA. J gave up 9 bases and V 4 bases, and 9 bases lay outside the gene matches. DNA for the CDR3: TGTGCCAGCAGCTCCGCTAGCGGGAGAACGGGTGAGCAGTTCTTC. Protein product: CASSSASGRTGEQFF.

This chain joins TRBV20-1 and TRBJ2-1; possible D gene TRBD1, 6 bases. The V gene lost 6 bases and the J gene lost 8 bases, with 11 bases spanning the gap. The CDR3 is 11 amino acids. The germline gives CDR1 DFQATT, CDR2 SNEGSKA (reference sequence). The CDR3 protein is CSALHRDEQFF. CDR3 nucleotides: TGCAGTGCCCTGCACAGGGATGAGCAGTTCTTC.

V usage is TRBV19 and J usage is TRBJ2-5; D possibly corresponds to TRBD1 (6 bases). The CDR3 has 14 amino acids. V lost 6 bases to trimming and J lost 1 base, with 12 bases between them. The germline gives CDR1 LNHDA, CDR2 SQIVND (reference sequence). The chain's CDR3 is CASRRVDSQETQYF. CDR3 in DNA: TGTGCCAGTAGGAGGGTGGACAGCCAAGAGACCCAGTACTTC.

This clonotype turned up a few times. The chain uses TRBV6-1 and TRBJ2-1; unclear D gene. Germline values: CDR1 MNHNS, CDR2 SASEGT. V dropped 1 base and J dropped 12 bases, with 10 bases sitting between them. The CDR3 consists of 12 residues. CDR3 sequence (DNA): TGTGCCAGCAGTGAAGGGGGTTCTGGGCAGTTCTTC. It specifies CASSEGGSGQFF.

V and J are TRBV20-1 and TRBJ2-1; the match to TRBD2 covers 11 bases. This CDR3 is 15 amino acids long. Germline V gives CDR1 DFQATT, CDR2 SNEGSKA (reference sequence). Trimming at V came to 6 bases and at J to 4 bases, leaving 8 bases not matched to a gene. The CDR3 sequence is CSAETSGGRYNEQFF. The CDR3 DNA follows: TGCAGTGCCGAAACTAGCGGGGGAAGGTACAATGAGCAGTTCTTC.

The CDR3: CASGGQDLGGQPQHF. The CDR3 nucleotides read TGTGCCAGCGGGGGACAGGATCTAGGTGGGCAGCCCCAGCATTTT. V is TRBV7-9 and J is TRBJ1-5; 8 nucleotides line up with TRBD1. V was pared by 8 bases and J by 7 bases, with 13 bases of the junction left unmatched. Germline V gene data show CDR1 as SEHNR and CDR2 as FQNEAQ (reference sequence). This CDR3 has 15 residues.

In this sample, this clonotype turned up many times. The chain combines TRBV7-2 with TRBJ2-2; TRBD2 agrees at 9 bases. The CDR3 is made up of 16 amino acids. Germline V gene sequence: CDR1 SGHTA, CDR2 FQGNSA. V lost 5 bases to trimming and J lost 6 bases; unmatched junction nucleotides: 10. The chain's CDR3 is CASSLRAGGLAGELFF. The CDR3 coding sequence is TGTGCCAGCAGCCTAAGGGCGGGGGGGTTAGCCGGGGAGCTGTTTTTT. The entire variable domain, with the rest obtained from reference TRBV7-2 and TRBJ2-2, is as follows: GAGVSQSPSNKVTEKGKDVELRCDPISGHTALYWYRQSLGQGLEFLIYFQGNSAPDKSGLPSDRFSAERTGGSVSTLTIQRTQQEDSAVYLCASSLRAGGLAGELFFGEGSRLTVL.

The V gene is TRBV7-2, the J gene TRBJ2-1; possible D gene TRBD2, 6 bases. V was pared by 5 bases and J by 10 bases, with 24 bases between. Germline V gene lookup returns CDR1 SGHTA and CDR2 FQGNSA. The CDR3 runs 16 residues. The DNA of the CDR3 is TGTGCCAGCAGCCTAAACCTGGGGGGAGGTGCCGGAGAGCAGTTCTTC. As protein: CASSLNLGGGAGEQFF.

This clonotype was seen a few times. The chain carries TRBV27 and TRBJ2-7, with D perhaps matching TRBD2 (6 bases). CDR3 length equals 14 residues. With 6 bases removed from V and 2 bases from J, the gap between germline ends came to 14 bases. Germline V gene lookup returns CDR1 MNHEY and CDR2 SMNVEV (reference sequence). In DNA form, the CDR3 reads TGTGCCAGCAGCCGGGGGAGGTCAGCCTACGAGCAGTACTTC. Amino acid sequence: CASSRGRSAYEQYF.

CDR3 sequence reads: CASSPPLSPDEQYF. Written as DNA, the CDR3 is TGTGCCAGCAGCCCCCCACTGTCTCCAGACGAGCAGTACTTC. This rearrangement joins TRBV7-6 to TRBJ2-7; no firm D call. The length of the CDR3 is 14 residues. The V end lost 5 bases, the J end lost 5 bases, and 16 bases lay between the germline ends. Germline CDR1 is SGHVS and CDR2 is FNYEAQ. Full variable domain (rest looked up from reference TRBV7-6 and TRBJ2-7): GAGVSQSPRYKVTKRGQDVALRCDPISGHVSLYWYRQALGQGPEFLTYFNYEAQQDKSGLPNDRFSAERPEGSISTLTIQRTEQRDSAMYRCASSPPLSPDEQYFGPGTRLTVT.

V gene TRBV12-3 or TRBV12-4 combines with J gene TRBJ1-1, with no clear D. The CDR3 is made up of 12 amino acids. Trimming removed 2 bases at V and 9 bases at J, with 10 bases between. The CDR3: CASSLRTQQAFF. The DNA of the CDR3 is TGTGCCAGCAGTTTAAGAACCCAGCAAGCTTTCTTT.

The CDR3 loop is CASSEASYGYTF. CDR3 DNA: TGTGCCAGTAGTGAGGCAAGCTATGGCTACACCTTC. The rearrangement links TRBV19 to TRBJ1-2; D gene unclear. Trimming removed 5 bases at V and 4 bases at J, with 8 bases between. CDR3 length equals 12 residues. CDR1 and CDR2 from the germline V gene are LNHDA and SQIVND (reference sequence).

CDR3: CASSLRGEAANTGELFF. The CDR3 DNA is TGTGCCAGCAGCTTAAGGGGCGAGGCCGCGAACACCGGGGAGCTGTTTTTT. V gene TRBV7-2 combines with J gene TRBJ2-2, with D possibly being TRBD1 (5 bases). The V end lost 2 bases, the J end lost 0 bases, and 13 bases lay between the germline ends. Germline V gene data show CDR1 as SGHTA and CDR2 as FQGNSA. This CDR3 has 17 amino acids. The full variable domain, rest sourced from reference TRBV7-2 and TRBJ2-2, is GAGVSQSPSNKVTEKGKDVELRCDPISGHTALYWYRQSLGQGLEFLIYFQGNSAPDKSGLPSDRFSAERTGGSVSTLTIQRTQQEDSAVYLCASSLRGEAANTGELFFGEGSRLTVL.

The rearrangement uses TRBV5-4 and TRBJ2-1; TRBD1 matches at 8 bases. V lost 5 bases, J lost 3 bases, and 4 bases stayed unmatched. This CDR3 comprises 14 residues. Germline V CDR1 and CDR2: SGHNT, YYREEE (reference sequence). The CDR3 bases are TGTGCCAGCAGTCGTGGACAGGGCTACAATGAGCAGTTCTTC. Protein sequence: CASSRGQGYNEQFF. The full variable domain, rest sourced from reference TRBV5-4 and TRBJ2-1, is ETGVTQSPTHLIKTRGQQVTLRCSSQSGHNTVSWYQQALGQGPQFIFQYYREEENGRGNFPPRFSGLQFPNYSSELNVNALELDDSALYLCASSRGQGYNEQFFGPGTRLTVL.

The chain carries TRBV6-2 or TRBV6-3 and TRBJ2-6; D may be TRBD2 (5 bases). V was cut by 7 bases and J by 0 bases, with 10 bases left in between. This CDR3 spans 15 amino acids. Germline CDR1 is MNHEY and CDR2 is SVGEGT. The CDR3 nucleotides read TGTGCCAGCACCGGAGGTGGCTCTGGGGCCAACGTCCTGACTTTC. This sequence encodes CASTGGGSGANVLTF.

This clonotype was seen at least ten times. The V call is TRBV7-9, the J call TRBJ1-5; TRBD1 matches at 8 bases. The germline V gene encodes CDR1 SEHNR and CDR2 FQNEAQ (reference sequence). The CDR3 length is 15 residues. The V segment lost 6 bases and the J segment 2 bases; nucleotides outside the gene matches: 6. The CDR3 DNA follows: TGTGCCAGCAGTTCGGACAGGGAGGGCAATCAGCCCCAGCATTTT. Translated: CASSSDREGNQPQHF. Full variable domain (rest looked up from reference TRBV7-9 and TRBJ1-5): DTGVSQNPRHKITKRGQNVTFRCDPISEHNRLYWYRQTLGQGPEFLTYFQNEAQLEKSRLLSDRFSAERPKGSFSTLEIQRTEQGDSAMYLCASSSDREGNQPQHFGDGTRLSIL.

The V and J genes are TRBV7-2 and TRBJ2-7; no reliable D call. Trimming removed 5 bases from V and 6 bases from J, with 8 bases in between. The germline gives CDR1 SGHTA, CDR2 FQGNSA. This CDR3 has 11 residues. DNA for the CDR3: TGTGCCAGCAGCACTCTGCTCGAGCAGTACTTC. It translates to CASSTLLEQYF.

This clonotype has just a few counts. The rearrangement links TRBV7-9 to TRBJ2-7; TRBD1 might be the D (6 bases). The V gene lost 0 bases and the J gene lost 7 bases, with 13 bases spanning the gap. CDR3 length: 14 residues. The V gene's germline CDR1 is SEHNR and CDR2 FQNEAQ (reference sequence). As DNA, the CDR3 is TGTGCCAGCAGCTTAGCAGGGGGATGGCGGGAGCAGTACTTC. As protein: CASSLAGGWREQYF.

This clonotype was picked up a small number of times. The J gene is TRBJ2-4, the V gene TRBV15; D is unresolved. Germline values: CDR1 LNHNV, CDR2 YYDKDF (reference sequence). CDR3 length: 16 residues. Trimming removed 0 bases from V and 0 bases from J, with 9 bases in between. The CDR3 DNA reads TGTGCCACCAGCAGAGATGGCAGACTAGCCAAAAACATTCAGTACTTC. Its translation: CATSRDGRLAKNIQYF.

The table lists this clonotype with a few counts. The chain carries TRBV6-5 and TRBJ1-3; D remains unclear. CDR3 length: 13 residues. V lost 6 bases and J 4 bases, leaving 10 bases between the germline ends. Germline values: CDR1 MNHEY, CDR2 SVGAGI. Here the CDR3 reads CASSTHGGNTIYF. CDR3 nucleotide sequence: TGTGCCAGCAGCACCCACGGGGGAAACACCATATATTTT.

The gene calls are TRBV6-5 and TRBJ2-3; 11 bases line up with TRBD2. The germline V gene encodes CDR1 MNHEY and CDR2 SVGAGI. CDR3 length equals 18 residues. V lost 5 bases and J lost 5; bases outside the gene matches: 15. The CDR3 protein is CASSEGPSLAGGLDTQYF. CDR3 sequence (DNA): TGTGCCAGCAGTGAAGGCCCCTCCCTAGCGGGGGGATTAGATACGCAGTATTTT.

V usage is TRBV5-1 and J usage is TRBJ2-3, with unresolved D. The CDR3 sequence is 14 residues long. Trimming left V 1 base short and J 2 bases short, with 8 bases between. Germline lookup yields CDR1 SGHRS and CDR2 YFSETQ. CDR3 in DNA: TGCGCCAGCAGCTTGATAGGTTACACAGATACGCAGTATTTT. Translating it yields CASSLIGYTDTQYF. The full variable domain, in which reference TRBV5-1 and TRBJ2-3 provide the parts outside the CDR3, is KAGVTQTPRYLIKTRGQQVTLSCSPISGHRSVSWYQQTPGQGLQFLFEYFSETQRNKGNFPGRFSGRQFSNSRSEMNVSTLELGDSALYLCASSLIGYTDTQYFGPGTRLTVL.

CDR3 protein: CSARYFGLASTDTQYF. Written as DNA, the CDR3 is TGCAGTGCTAGATATTTTGGACTAGCCAGCACAGATACGCAGTATTTT. The V and J genes are TRBV20-1 and TRBJ2-3; 8 bases map to TRBD2. With 2 bases clipped from V and 0 bases from J, the junction kept 7 bases outside the gene matches. The length of the CDR3 is 16 residues. Germline CDR1 DFQATT, CDR2 SNEGSKA (reference sequence).

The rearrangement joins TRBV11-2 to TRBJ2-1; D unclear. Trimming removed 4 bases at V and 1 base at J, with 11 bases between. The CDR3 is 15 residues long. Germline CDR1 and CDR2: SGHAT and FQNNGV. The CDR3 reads CASSWASSSYNEQFF. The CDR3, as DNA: TGTGCCAGCAGCTGGGCAAGCTCTTCCTACAATGAGCAGTTCTTC.

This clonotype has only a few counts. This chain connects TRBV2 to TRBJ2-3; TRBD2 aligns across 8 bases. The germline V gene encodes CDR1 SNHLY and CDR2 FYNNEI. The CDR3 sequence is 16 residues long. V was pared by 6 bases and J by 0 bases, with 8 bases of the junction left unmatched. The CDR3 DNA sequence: TGTGCCAGCAGCCTAGCGGGTCCCACTAGCACAGATACGCAGTATTTT. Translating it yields CASSLAGPTSTDTQYF.

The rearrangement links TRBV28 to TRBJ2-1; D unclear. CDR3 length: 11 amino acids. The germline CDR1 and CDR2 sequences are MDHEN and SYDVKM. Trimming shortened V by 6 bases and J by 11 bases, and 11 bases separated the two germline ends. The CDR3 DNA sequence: TGTGCCAGCAGGTCCTACCACCAGCAGTTCTTC. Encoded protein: CASRSYHQQFF.

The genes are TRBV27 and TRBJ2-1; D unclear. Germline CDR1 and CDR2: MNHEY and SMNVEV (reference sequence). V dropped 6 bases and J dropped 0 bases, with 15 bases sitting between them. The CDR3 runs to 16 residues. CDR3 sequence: CASSQKLTISYNEQFF. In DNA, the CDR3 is TGTGCCAGCAGCCAAAAGCTCACAATCTCCTACAATGAGCAGTTCTTC.

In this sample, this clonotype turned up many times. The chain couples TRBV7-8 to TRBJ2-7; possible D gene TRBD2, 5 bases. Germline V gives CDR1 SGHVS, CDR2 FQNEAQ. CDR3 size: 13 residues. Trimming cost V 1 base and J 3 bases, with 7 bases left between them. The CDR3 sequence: CASSLGSGYEQYF. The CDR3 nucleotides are TGTGCCAGCAGCTTAGGCAGCGGCTACGAGCAGTACTTC.

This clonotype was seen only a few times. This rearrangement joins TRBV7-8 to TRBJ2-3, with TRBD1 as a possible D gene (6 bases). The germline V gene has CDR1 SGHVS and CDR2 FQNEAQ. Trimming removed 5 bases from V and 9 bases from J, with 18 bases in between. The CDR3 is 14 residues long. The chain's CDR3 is CASSPARGQPTQYF. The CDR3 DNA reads TGTGCCAGCAGCCCGGCCCGTGGACAGCCCACGCAGTATTTT.

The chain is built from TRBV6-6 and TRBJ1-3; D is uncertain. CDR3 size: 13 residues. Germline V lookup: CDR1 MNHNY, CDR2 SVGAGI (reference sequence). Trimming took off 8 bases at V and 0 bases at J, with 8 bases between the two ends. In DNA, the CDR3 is TGTGCCAGCGGGCCACTCTCTGGAAACACCATATATTTT. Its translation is CASGPLSGNTIYF.

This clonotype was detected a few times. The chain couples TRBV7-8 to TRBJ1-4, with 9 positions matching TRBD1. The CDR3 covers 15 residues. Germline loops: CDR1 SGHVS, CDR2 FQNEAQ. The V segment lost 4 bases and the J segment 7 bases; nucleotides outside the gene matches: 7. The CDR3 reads CASSWLQGAGEKLFF. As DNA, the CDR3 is TGTGCCAGCAGCTGGTTACAGGGGGCGGGTGAAAAACTGTTTTTT.

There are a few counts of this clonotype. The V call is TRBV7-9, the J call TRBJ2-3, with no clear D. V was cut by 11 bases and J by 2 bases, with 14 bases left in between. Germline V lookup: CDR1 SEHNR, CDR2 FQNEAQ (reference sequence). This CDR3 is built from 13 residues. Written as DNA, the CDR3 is TGTGCCGCCGGCCCATACCTCACAGATACGCAGTATTTT. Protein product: CAAGPYLTDTQYF. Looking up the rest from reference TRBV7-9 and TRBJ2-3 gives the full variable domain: DTGVSQNPRHKITKRGQNVTFRCDPISEHNRLYWYRQTLGQGPEFLTYFQNEAQLEKSRLLSDRFSAERPKGSFSTLEIQRTEQGDSAMYLCAAGPYLTDTQYFGPGTRLTVL.